This section outlines one TCR beta chain sequence together with its context. The data stem from a study of blood T cell repertoires in COVID-19. The data were produced by immunoSEQ multiplex PCR, yet TCRdb's version contains in-frame clones alone and is incomplete. The table records a few hundred thousand clones, less than 90% of them present only once. The germline CDR1 and CDR2 sequences are LGHNA and YNFKEQ. Trimming took off 1 base at V and 0 bases at J, with 13 bases between the two ends. The CDR3 covers 17 residues. V is TRBV4-2 and J is TRBJ1-3; D ambiguous. This clonotype originated in a man between 60 and 70 years old who had recovered from COVID-19. The sequenced sample consisted of peripheral blood. The CDR3 DNA sequence: TGTGCCAGCAGCCAAGGAGGGTCAACCCGCTCTGGAAACACCATATATTTT. Translation: CASSQGGSTRSGNTIYF.